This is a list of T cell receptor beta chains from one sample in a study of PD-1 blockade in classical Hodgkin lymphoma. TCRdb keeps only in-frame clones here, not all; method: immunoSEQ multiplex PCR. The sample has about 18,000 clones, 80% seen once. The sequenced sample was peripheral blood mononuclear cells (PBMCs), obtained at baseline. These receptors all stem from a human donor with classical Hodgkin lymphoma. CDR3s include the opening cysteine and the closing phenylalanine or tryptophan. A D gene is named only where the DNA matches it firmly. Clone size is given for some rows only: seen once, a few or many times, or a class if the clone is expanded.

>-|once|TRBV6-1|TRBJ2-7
CASSGSWLGGPGEQYF
TGTGCCAGCAGTGGGTCGTGGCTAGGGGGGCCGGGCGAGCAGTACTTC
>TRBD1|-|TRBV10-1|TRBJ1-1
CASSGGQPGGEAFF
TGCGCCAGCAGTGGGGGACAGCCGGGCGGTGAAGCTTTCTTT
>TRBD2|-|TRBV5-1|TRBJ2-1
CASSSDQSIAGGLRFSYNEQFF
TGCGCCAGCAGCTCAGACCAGTCGATAGCGGGAGGCCTCCGGTTCTCCTACAATGAGCAGTTCTTC
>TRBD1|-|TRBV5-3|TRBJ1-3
CARSCNTGAGNTIYF
TGTGCCAGAAGCTGTAATACAGGGGCTGGAAACACCATATATTTT
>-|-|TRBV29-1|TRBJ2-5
CSVGPGTQYF
TGCAGCGTCGGCCCGGGGACCCAGTACTTC
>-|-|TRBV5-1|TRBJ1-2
CASNPGDLGGYTF
TGCGCCAGCAACCCGGGGGACCTCGGGGGCTACACCTTC
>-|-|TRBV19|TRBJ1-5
CASSLSEIHNQPQHF
TGTGCCAGTAGTCTATCAGAAATCCACAATCAGCCCCAGCATTTT
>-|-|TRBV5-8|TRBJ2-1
CASSPWAPSFYNEQFF
TGTGCCAGCAGCCCCTGGGCTCCAAGCTTCTACAATGAGCAGTTCTTC
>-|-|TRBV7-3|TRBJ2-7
CASSFGVSYEQYF
TGTGCCAGCAGCTTCGGAGTGTCCTACGAGCAGTACTTC
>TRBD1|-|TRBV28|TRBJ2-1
CAILPPTGGYEQFF
TGTGCCATTTTACCCCCAACAGGGGGCTATGAGCAGTTCTTC
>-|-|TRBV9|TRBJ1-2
CASSVREGFADYGYTF
TGTGCCAGCAGCGTAAGGGAGGGTTTTGCGGACTATGGCTACACCTTC
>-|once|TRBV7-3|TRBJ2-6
CASSFRGSGANVLTF
TGTGCCAGCAGCTTTAGGGGCTCCGGGGCCAACGTCCTGACTTTC
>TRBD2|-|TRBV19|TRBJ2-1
CASSIERETYNEQFF
TGTGCCAGTAGTATCGAGCGGGAGACCTACAATGAGCAGTTCTTC
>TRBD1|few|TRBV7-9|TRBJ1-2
CASSATGGRYGYTF
TGTGCCAGCAGCGCTACAGGGGGTCGCTATGGCTACACCTTC
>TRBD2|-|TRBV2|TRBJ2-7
CASSEGRGSPYEQYF
TGTGCCAGCAGTGAAGGGCGGGGGTCCCCCTACGAGCAGTACTTC
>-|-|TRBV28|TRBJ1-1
CASMPQTPGTEAFF
TGTGCCAGCATGCCGCAGACGCCGGGGACTGAAGCTTTCTTT
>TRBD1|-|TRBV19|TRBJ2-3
CASSMGDRSTDTQYF
TGTGCCAGTAGTATGGGGGACAGGTCCACAGATACGCAGTATTTT
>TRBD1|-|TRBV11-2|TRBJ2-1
CASSSKGALGQFF
TGTGCCAGCAGCTCGAAGGGGGCGCTGGGGCAGTTCTTC
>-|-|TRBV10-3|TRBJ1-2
CAISFYSRPYTF
TGTGCCATCAGTTTTTACTCACGCCCATACACCTTC
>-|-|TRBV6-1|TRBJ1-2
CASSEIDYGYTF
TGTGCCAGCAGTGAGATAGACTATGGCTACACCTTC
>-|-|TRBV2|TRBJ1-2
CASSDSHVGGYTF
TGTGCCAGCAGCGACTCACACGTGGGTGGCTACACCTTC
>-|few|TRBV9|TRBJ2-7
CASSVEAGAYEQYF
TGTGCCAGCAGCGTAGAAGCAGGGGCCTACGAGCAGTACTTC
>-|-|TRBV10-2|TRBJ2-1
CASRREAEPSYNEQFF
TGCGCCAGCAGGAGGGAAGCGGAACCCTCCTACAATGAGCAGTTCTTC
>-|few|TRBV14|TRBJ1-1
CASSPWQPLNTEAFF
TGTGCCAGCAGCCCGTGGCAGCCCTTGAACACTGAAGCTTTCTTT
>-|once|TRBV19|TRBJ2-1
CASSKGGDYNEQFF
TGTGCCAGTAGTAAGGGGGGAGACTACAATGAGCAGTTCTTC
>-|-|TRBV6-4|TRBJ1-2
CASSDSGNYGYTF
TGTGCCAGCAGTGATTCGGGCAACTATGGCTACACCTTC
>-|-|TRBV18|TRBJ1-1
CASSPVGVRDTEAFF
TGTGCCAGCTCACCCGTGGGAGTTAGGGACACTGAAGCTTTCTTT
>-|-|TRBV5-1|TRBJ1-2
CASSPQSLGRINYGYTF
TGCGCCAGCAGCCCACAATCACTGGGGAGAATTAACTATGGCTACACCTTC
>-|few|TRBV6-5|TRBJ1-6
CASRAGARNSPLHF
TGTGCCAGCAGGGCCGGGGCTCGGAATTCACCCCTCCACTTT
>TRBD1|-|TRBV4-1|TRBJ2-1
CASSNAGGPYNEQFF
TGCGCCAGCAGCAACGCAGGGGGACCATACAATGAGCAGTTCTTC
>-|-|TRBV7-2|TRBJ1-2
CASSLAGNYGYTF
TGTGCCAGCAGCTTAGCAGGGAACTATGGCTACACCTTC
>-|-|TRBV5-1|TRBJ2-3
CASSLSLDTQYF
TGCGCCAGCAGCCTCTCGCTAGATACGCAGTATTTT
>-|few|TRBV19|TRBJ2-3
CASSIDGPLPGTDTQYF
TGTGCCAGTAGTATAGATGGACCTTTACCAGGCACAGATACGCAGTATTTT
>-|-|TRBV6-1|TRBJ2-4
CASSVAGQTANIQYF
TGTGCCAGCAGTGTTGCTGGACAGACTGCAAACATTCAGTACTTC
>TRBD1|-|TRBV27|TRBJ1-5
CASSLTGQHQPQHF
TGTGCCAGCAGTCTAACGGGACAGCATCAGCCCCAGCATTTT
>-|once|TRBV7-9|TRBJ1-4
CASSTRGGNEKLFF
TGTGCCAGCAGCACACGTGGGGGGAATGAAAAACTGTTTTTT
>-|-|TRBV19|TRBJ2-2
CASSWQGGTGELFF
TGTGCCAGTAGCTGGCAGGGGGGGACCGGGGAGCTGTTTTTT
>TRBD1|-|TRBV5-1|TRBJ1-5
CASSVGTGGTQPQHF
TGCGCCAGCAGCGTCGGGACAGGGGGCACTCAGCCCCAGCATTTT
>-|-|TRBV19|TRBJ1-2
CASSRDGIYGYTF
TGTGCCAGTAGCCGGGACGGGATTTATGGCTACACCTTC
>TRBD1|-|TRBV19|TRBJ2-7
CASRGPDRGYSTEQYF
TGTGCCAGTAGAGGCCCTGACAGGGGATATTCAACCGAGCAGTACTTC
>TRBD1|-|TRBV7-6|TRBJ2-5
CASSLGVGTAQETQYF
TGTGCCAGCAGCTTAGGGGTAGGGACAGCCCAAGAGACCCAGTACTTC
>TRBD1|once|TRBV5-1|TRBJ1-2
CASSLQGTPSNYGYTF
TGCGCCAGCAGCCTACAGGGGACACCGTCTAACTATGGCTACACCTTC
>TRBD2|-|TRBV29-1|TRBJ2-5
CSAPGTSGSRETQYF
TGCAGCGCCCCAGGGACTAGCGGGAGTCGGGAGACCCAGTACTTC
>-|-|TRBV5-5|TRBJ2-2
CASSLRRNTGELFF
TGTGCCAGCAGCTTGCGGCGGAACACCGGGGAGCTGTTTTTT
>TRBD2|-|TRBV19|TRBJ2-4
CASSMVLAGVSKNIQYF
TGTGCCAGTAGTATGGTACTAGCGGGAGTGTCCAAAAACATTCAGTACTTC
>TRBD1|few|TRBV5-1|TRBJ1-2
CASSPGDLTGRYNYGYTF
TGCGCCAGCAGCCCTGGGGACCTGACAGGGAGATACAACTATGGCTACACCTTC
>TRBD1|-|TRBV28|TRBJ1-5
CASMDRGLMGNQPQHF
TGTGCCAGCATGGACAGGGGGCTTATGGGCAATCAGCCCCAGCATTTT
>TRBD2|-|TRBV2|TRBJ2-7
CASSERRGAKIYEQYF
TGTGCCAGCAGTGAACGGCGGGGGGCGAAGATCTACGAGCAGTACTTC
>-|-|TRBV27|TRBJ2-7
CASSLAQGYEQYF
TGTGCCAGCAGTTTGGCACAGGGCTACGAGCAGTACTTC
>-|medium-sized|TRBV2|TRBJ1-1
CASSEAEGGLTEAFF
TGTGCCAGCAGTGAAGCGGAAGGAGGCCTCACTGAAGCTTTCTTT
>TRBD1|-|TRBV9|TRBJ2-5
CASSAPTGEETQYF
TGTGCCAGCAGCGCCCCGACAGGGGAAGAGACCCAGTACTTC
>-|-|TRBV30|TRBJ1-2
CAWSEVSGYTF
TGTGCCTGGAGTGAGGTCAGTGGCTACACCTTC
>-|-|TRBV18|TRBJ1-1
CASSPIGSSGEAFF
TGTGCCAGCTCACCAATCGGCAGTTCTGGCGAAGCTTTCTTT
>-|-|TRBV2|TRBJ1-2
CASSDGGVSYGYTF
TGTGCCAGCAGTGACGGAGGTGTAAGCTATGGCTACACCTTC
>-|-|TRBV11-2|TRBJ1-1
CASTAVTASNTEAFF
TGTGCCAGCACGGCAGTGACAGCCTCCAACACTGAAGCTTTCTTT
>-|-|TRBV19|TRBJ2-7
CASSKGFYEQYF
TGTGCCAGTAGTAAGGGGTTCTACGAGCAGTACTTC
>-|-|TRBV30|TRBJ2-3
CAWRGTDTQYF
TGTGCCTGGAGGGGGACTGATACGCAGTATTTT